This T cell receptor beta chain was recovered during a study of CD8 T cells in ankylosing spondylitis. The study's findings and limits: Researchers reportedly found disease-linked clones significantly enriched in matched ankylosing spondylitis synovial fluid. About 8 highly homologous variants made up a TCR beta motif that seemed to typify ankylosing spondylitis blood. Reactive arthritis synovial fluid and blood were previously reported to contain some motif variants.

V lost 3 bases, J lost 8 bases, and 7 bases stayed unmatched. The germline V gene encodes CDR1 SGHRS and CDR2 YFSETQ. This CDR3 spans 14 amino acids. There are many counts of this clonotype. What it recognizes is unknown. TCRdb processed the 5' RACE reads anew with MiXCR; each CDR3 protein has one entry. The sample contains some 140,000 distinct CDR3 sequences, 7% to 8% of which appear only once. This sequence originates from a female donor with ankylosing spondylitis or in good health (not recorded which). Sequenced: blood, either unsorted or a sorted T cell fraction (not recorded which). The chain joins TRBV5-1 to TRBJ2-1, with 8 nucleotides matching TRBD2. CDR3 sequence reads: CASSSHSGGYEQFF. CDR3 DNA sequence: TGCGCCAGCAGCTCCCACAGCGGGGGATATGAGCAGTTCTTC.